One sample yielded the 22 T cell receptor beta chains listed below, sequenced in a study of T cell changes during pregnancy in multiple sclerosis (dated by TCRdb to the late 2010s). To prepare the library, the immunoSEQ multiplex PCR assay was applied. Drawn from immuneACCESS, this table holds only the in-frame rearrangements with V and J called that TCRdb kept. Clones are partly lost; checked studies trace under half to an unresolved V gene and leave the rest unexplained. This sample has 98,000 or so clones in its table, and approximately 93% of those were observed once. 0.99% of the sample is taken by the ten largest. The material was peripheral blood, obtained after pregnancy. Source of these receptors: a female donor with multiple sclerosis, enrolled in a pregnancy study.

The chain links TRBV7-2 to TRBJ1-1, with TRBD1 matching over 8 bases. V lost 6 bases to trimming and J lost 7 bases; unmatched junction nucleotides: 7. The CDR3 is made up of 13 amino acids. Per the germline V gene, CDR1 is SGHTA and CDR2 is FQGNSA. In DNA, the CDR3 is TGTGCCAGCAGGACGGACAGGGCGTTTGAAGCTTTCTTT. It encodes CASRTDRAFEAFF.

The chain carries TRBV12-5 and TRBJ2-7; TRBD1 matches 7 bases. CDR3 size: 14 residues. Germline CDR1 LGHNT, CDR2 FRNRAP. The V segment lost 3 bases and the J segment 5 bases; nucleotides outside the gene matches: 7. Written as DNA, the CDR3 is TGTGCTAGTGGTTTAGACAGGGTTTGGGACGAGCAGTACTTC. Encoded protein: CASGLDRVWDEQYF. Complete variable domain (other parts from reference TRBV12-5 and TRBJ2-7): DARVTQTPRHKVTEMGQEVTMRCQPILGHNTVFWYRQTMMQGLELLAYFRNRAPLDDSGMPKDRFSAEMPDATLATLKIQPSEPRDSAVYFCASGLDRVWDEQYFGPGTRLTVT.

This chain uses TRBV6-1 with TRBJ2-1, with D uncertain. CDR3 length equals 13 residues. V gave up 4 bases and J gave up 3 bases, with 7 bases separating them. The germline V gene encodes CDR1 MNHNS and CDR2 SASEGT. The CDR3 spells CASSVQIYNEQFF. For the CDR3, the DNA is TGTGCCAGCAGTGTTCAGATCTACAATGAGCAGTTCTTC.

The chain combines TRBV11-2 with TRBJ2-7; no clear D gene. The CDR3 covers 12 residues. Deletions cut 2 bases from V and 7 bases from J, with 9 bases between. The V gene's germline CDR1 is SGHAT and CDR2 FQNNGV. CDR3 loop: CASSLQVEEQYF. CDR3 nucleotide sequence: TGTGCCAGCAGCTTACAAGTAGAAGAGCAGTACTTC.

The chain is built from TRBV19 and TRBJ2-5, with TRBD2 matching 10 bases. Germline assignment: CDR1 LNHDA and CDR2 SQIVND (reference sequence). Losses at the gene ends were 4 bases for V and 4 bases for J; bases not matched to a gene: 6. The length of the CDR3 is 15 residues. The CDR3 bases are TGTGCCAGTAGTACGGCGATAGCGGGAGGAGAGACCCAGTACTTC. It encodes CASSTAIAGGETQYF.

To note about this clone: The DNA is omitted, as the CDR3 cannot be located on it reliably, and the CDR3 follows TCRdb's listing. The chain has TRBV27 and TRBJ2-5; the listed D gene, TRBD1, was not tested against the DNA. The CDR3 adds up to 14 amino acids, both ends counted. Germline V lookup: CDR1 MNHEY, CDR2 SMNVEV (reference sequence). The CDR3 sequence: CASSFLAGQETQYF.

This sequence joins TRBV30 and TRBJ1-1; 7 bases are a match to TRBD1. CDR3 size: 11 residues. V gave up 5 bases and J gave up 8 bases; unmatched junction bases: 5. Germline CDR1 reads GTSNPN; CDR2 reads SVGIG (reference sequence). The CDR3 coding sequence is TGTGCCTGGGGGAAGACAGGGGAAGCTTTCTTT. It is translated as CAWGKTGEAFF.

The genes are TRBV19 and TRBJ2-7; 7 positions agree with TRBD1. The CDR3 covers 14 residues. Germline values: CDR1 LNHDA, CDR2 SQIVND (reference sequence). V dropped 1 base and J dropped 1; count of bases not matched to a gene: 1. CDR3 DNA sequence: TGTGCCAGTAGTATAGCACAGGGGTCCTACGAGCAGTACTTC. It encodes CASSIAQGSYEQYF.

The chain combines TRBV7-6 with TRBJ2-5; weak D call: TRBD2 (6 bases). Trimming took 2 bases from V and 5 from J, leaving 18 bases between them. Germline V lookup: CDR1 SGHVS, CDR2 FNYEAQ. This CDR3 contains 16 residues. The CDR3: CASSLRGGGAQETQYF. The CDR3 nucleotides are TGTGCCAGCAGCTTAAGAGGCGGAGGGGCGCAGGAGACCCAGTACTTC.

The chain links TRBV13 to TRBJ2-5; a weak D match, TRBD1 (5 bases). The CDR3 sequence is 15 residues long. V was shortened by 4 bases and J by 4 bases, with 16 bases between the two germline ends. Germline assignment: CDR1 PRHDT and CDR2 FYEKMQ (reference sequence). The chain's CDR3 is CASSSTWAQGETQYF. As DNA, the CDR3 is TGTGCCAGCAGCTCAACTTGGGCTCAGGGAGAGACCCAGTACTTC.

The rearrangement joins TRBV4-1 to TRBJ2-4, with 7 bases that match TRBD1. CDR3 size: 16 residues. V lost 0 bases to trimming and J lost 3 bases; unmatched junction nucleotides: 5. Per germline, CDR1 MGHRA and CDR2 YSYEKL. CDR3: CASSQDEGAVKNIQYF. CDR3 sequence (DNA): TGCGCCAGCAGCCAAGATGAGGGGGCGGTCAAAAACATTCAGTACTTC.

V usage is TRBV19 and J usage is TRBJ1-4; 8 nucleotides agree with TRBD1. The V and J ends lost 7 bases and 8 bases, in that order; junction bases with no gene match: 6. The CDR3 has 13 amino acids. The germline V gene encodes CDR1 LNHDA and CDR2 SQIVND (reference sequence). CDR3 nucleotides: TGTGCCAGTACCGGGACAGGCTACGAAAAACTGTTTTTT. It is translated as CASTGTGYEKLFF.

The gene calls are TRBV30 and TRBJ2-1, with 10 bases matching TRBD1. Germline V gene data show CDR1 as GTSNPN and CDR2 as SVGIG (reference sequence). This CDR3 comprises 15 residues. The V segment lost 1 base and the J segment 2 bases; nucleotides outside the gene matches: 2. CDR3 in amino acids: CAWSGGQGAYNEQFF. The DNA of the CDR3 is TGTGCCTGGAGTGGAGGACAGGGGGCCTACAATGAGCAGTTCTTC.

V is TRBV19 and J is TRBJ2-5, with D perhaps TRBD1 (5 bases). V lost 6 bases, J lost 5 bases, and 10 bases lay in between. The CDR3 is 12 amino acids. Germline CDR1 reads LNHDA; CDR2 reads SQIVND (reference sequence). CDR3 sequence: CASRQAGETQYF. CDR3 in DNA: TGTGCCAGTAGACAGGCTGGGGAGACCCAGTACTTC.

The V gene is TRBV27, the J gene TRBJ2-2; 9 bases map to TRBD2. CDR1 is MNHEY and CDR2 is SMNVEV in the germline V gene (reference sequence). The CDR3 runs to 18 residues. V shed 8 bases and J 3 bases; nucleotides not matched to a gene: 16. The CDR3 bases are TGTGCCAGCTCGGGATTGAGGGGGCGGGAGGGCGACACCGGGGAGCTGTTTTTT. It translates to CASSGLRGREGDTGELFF.

This chain joins TRBV14 and TRBJ2-1; TRBD2 is a possible D gene (5 bases). Per germline, CDR1 SGHDN and CDR2 FVKESK. Trimming took 1 base from V and 7 from J, leaving 8 bases between them. The CDR3 consists of 13 residues. CDR3 in amino acids: CASSQGGLNEQFF. The CDR3 nucleotides read TGTGCCAGCAGCCAAGGAGGGTTAAATGAGCAGTTCTTC.

The chain couples TRBV5-4 to TRBJ2-7; D gene uncertain. CDR1 and CDR2 from the germline V gene are SGHNT and YYREEE (reference sequence). The CDR3 has 14 residues. V lost 3 bases and J lost 3, with 13 bases in between. CDR3: CASSSPQVGYEQYF. For the CDR3, the DNA is TGTGCCAGCAGCTCACCCCAGGTCGGCTACGAGCAGTACTTC.

The chain joins TRBV12-2 to TRBJ1-5; the D call TRBD1 from the table was never checked on the DNA. TRBV12-2 constitutes a pseudogene. The CDR3 spans 16 residues. CDR3 DNA sequence: TGTGCAAGTCGCTTGCCGGGACAGGGGGGAAATCAGCCCCAGCATTTT. Amino acids: CASRLPGQGGNQPQHF.

For the CDR3, the DNA is TGTGCCAGCAGCTTAGCCAGCGGGAGCTCCTACAATGAGCAGTTCTTC. This codes for CASSLASGSSYNEQFF. This chain uses TRBV7-2 with TRBJ2-1; 8 bases agree with TRBD2. Germline-derived CDR1 and CDR2 are SGHTA and FQGNSA. Trimming cost V 0 bases and J 0 bases; bases outside gene matches: 1. The CDR3 totals 16 residues.

J is TRBJ2-7 and V is TRBV5-4; TRBD2 matches 13 bases. Germline loops: CDR1 SGHNT, CDR2 YYREEE (reference sequence). Germline trimming cut 5 bases from V and 6 bases from J; bases unmatched to any gene: 8. This CDR3 is 15 amino acids long. CDR3 sequence (DNA): TGTGCCAGCAGTTTCCGGACTAGCGGGAGAGGCGAGCAGTACTTC. It specifies CASSFRTSGRGEQYF.

The chain is built from TRBV7-8 and TRBJ2-3; 12 positions match TRBD2. V dropped 5 bases and J dropped 2; count of bases not matched to a gene: 8. Germline V gene sequence: CDR1 SGHVS, CDR2 FQNEAQ. The CDR3 runs 17 residues. In DNA form, the CDR3 reads TGTGCCAGCAGCCTAGGACTAGCGGGACTATCCACAGATACGCAGTATTTT. This sequence encodes CASSLGLAGLSTDTQYF. Complete variable domain (other parts from reference TRBV7-8 and TRBJ2-3): GAGVSQSPRYKVAKRGQDVALRCDPISGHVSLFWYQQALGQGPEFLTYFQNEAQLDKSGLPSDRFFAERPEGSVSTLKIQRTQQEDSAVYLCASSLGLAGLSTDTQYFGPGTRLTVL.

The J gene is TRBJ2-3, the V gene TRBV18; tentative D call: TRBD2 (6 bases). Germline lookup yields CDR1 KGHSH and CDR2 LQKENI. V lost 3 bases to trimming and J lost 4 bases, with 17 bases between them. CDR3 length: 16 residues. This CDR3 is CASSPRTILGSDTQYF. As DNA, the CDR3 is TGTGCCAGCTCACCCCGGACTATTCTGGGTTCAGATACGCAGTATTTT.